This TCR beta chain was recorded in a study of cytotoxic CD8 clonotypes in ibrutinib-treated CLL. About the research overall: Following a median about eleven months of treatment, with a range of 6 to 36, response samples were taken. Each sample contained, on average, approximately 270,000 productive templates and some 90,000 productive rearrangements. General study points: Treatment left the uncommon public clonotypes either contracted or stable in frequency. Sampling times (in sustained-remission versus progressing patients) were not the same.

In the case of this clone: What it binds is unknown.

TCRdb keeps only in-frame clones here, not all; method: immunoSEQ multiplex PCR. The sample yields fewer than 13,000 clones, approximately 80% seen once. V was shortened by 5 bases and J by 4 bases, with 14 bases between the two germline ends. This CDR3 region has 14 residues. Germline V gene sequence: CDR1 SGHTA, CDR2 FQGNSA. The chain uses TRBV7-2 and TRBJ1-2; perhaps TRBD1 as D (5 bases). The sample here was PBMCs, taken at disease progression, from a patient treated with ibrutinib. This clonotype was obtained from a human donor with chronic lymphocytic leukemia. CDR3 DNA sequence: TGTGCCAGCAGCCGCGGGGGGACGCTCTATGGCTACACCTTC. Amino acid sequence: CASSRGGTLYGYTF. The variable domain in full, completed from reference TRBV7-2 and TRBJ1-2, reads GAGVSQSPSNKVTEKGKDVELRCDPISGHTALYWYRQSLGQGLEFLIYFQGNSAPDKSGLPSDRFSAERTGGSVSTLTIQRTQQEDSAVYLCASSRGGTLYGYTFGSGTRLTVV.